These 18 T cell receptor beta chains were all obtained from the same sample, sequenced in a study of CD8 T cells in ankylosing spondylitis. Study-wide results and caveats: Roughly eight highly homologous variants formed a TCR beta motif that appeared characteristic of ankylosing spondylitis blood.

Their antigens remain unidentified. TCRdb fed the 5' RACE reads into MiXCR, producing one record per CDR3 protein. The sample holds about 450,000 distinct CDR3 sequences; about 25% are singletons and the top ten take about 0.92%. Sequenced: blood, either unsorted or a sorted T cell fraction (not recorded which). All receptors derive from a male donor with ankylosing spondylitis.

CDR3 coding DNA: TGCGCCAGCAGCATTCTCGGACAGGGCGGCGCTGAAGCTTTCTTT. Translated, it gives CASSILGQGGAEAFF. This chain uses TRBV5-1 with TRBJ1-1, with 8 bases aligning to TRBD1. V gave up 4 bases and J gave up 6 bases; unmatched junction bases: 11. The CDR3 has 15 residues. Germline CDR1 is SGHRS and CDR2 is YFSETQ.

The CDR3 DNA reads as TGTGCCATCGGGAACCGACCCAATGAGCAGTTCTTC. Its protein is CAIGNRPNEQFF. The V and J genes are TRBV10-3 and TRBJ2-1; D not certain. The CDR3 has 12 residues. CDR1 and CDR2 from the germline V gene are ENHRY and SYGVKD. The germline V and J ends were trimmed by 8 bases and 6 bases, with 11 bases remaining between them.

As regards this clonotype: A read error is possible here, since a much larger clone lies one base away. The J gene is TRBJ1-1, the V gene TRBV9, with D uncertain. In germline, CDR1 is SGDLS, CDR2 YYNGEE. This CDR3 region has 13 residues. Between the trimmed V and J ends, which lost 1 base and 3 bases, there was a span of 7 bases. DNA of the CDR3: TGTGCCAGCAGCGTACAGAGGGACACTGAAGCTTTCTTT. This translates into CASSVQRDTEAFF.

This clonotype occurred once. The chain links TRBV29-1 to TRBJ2-4; tentatively, D is TRBD1 (5 bases). Germline loops: CDR1 SQVTM, CDR2 ANQGSEA. The CDR3 is 13 residues long. V was trimmed by 7 bases and J by 6 bases, leaving 16 bases between them. CDR3 sequence reads: CSAHLRRGNIQYF. The CDR3 region has the DNA TGCAGCGCTCACCTTCGAAGGGGAAACATTCAGTACTTC.

This clonotype was recorded a few times. The chain has TRBV5-6 and TRBJ1-5; TRBD1 is a possible D gene (6 bases). V dropped 3 bases and J dropped 3 bases, with 13 bases sitting between them. The germline gives CDR1 SGHDT, CDR2 YYEEEE. The CDR3 covers 15 residues. The CDR3 DNA is TGTGCCAGCAGCTATCGACAGGTCTTCAATCAGCCCCAGCATTTT. Its translation is CASSYRQVFNQPQHF. Combining the CDR3 with reference TRBV5-6 and TRBJ1-5 gives the whole variable domain DAGVTQSPTHLIKTRGQQVTLRCSPKSGHDTVSWYQQALGQGPQFIFQYYEEEERQRGNFPDRFSGHQFPNYSSELNVNALLLGDSALYLCASSYRQVFNQPQHFGDGTRLSIL.

This clonotype was detected many times. The chain has TRBV24-1 and TRBJ2-1, with 7 positions matching TRBD2. Looked up from germline, CDR1 is KGHDR and CDR2 is SFDVKD. The CDR3 totals 13 residues. V lost 6 bases and J lost 9; bases outside the gene matches: 7. Here the CDR3 reads CATSWGGGTEQFF. For the CDR3, the DNA is TGTGCCACCAGTTGGGGGGGAGGTACTGAGCAGTTCTTC.

This clonotype was picked up many times. The chain carries TRBV14 and TRBJ1-1; D possibly corresponds to TRBD1 (6 bases). CDR1 is SGHDN, CDR2 FVKESK, per germline. The CDR3 covers 15 residues. The V gene lost 8 bases and the J gene lost 0 bases, with 16 bases spanning the gap. The CDR3 spells CASGLMGQMNTEAFF. The CDR3 coding sequence is TGTGCCAGCGGACTAATGGGACAAATGAACACTGAAGCTTTCTTT.

This clonotype was detected many times. V is TRBV12-3 or TRBV12-4 and J is TRBJ1-5; no firm D call. V was pared by 5 bases and J by 5 bases, with 4 bases between. This CDR3 spans 11 amino acids. The CDR3: CASSADQPQHF. The CDR3 DNA is TGTGCCAGCAGTGCAGATCAGCCCCAGCATTTT.

V and J are TRBV7-2 and TRBJ1-3; D unresolved. This CDR3 region has 13 residues. V shed 5 bases and J shed 7 bases, with 12 bases lying between them. Germline V gives CDR1 SGHTA, CDR2 FQGNSA. The CDR3 bases are TGTGCCAGCAGCCCCCGGTTCGCGAACACCATATATTTT. This translates into CASSPRFANTIYF.

CDR3 sequence reads: CASSPGLEGTFF. In DNA, the CDR3 is TGTGCCAGCTCCCCGGGGCTCGAGGGAACTTTCTTT. The chain is built from TRBV25-1 and TRBJ1-1; D is possibly TRBD1 (5 bases). Germline assignment: CDR1 MGHDK and CDR2 SYGVNS. Trimming pared 8 bases from V and 12 bases from J, leaving 19 bases between. The length of the CDR3 is 12 residues.

The rearrangement uses TRBV10-3 and TRBJ2-7; TRBD2 matches 8 bases. Looked up from germline, CDR1 is ENHRY and CDR2 is SYGVKD. This CDR3 spans 15 amino acids. V lost 6 bases, J lost 2 bases, and 9 bases stayed unmatched. The CDR3 is CAISRPSGGTYEQYF. Here the CDR3 DNA reads TGTGCCATCAGCCGCCCGAGCGGGGGTACCTACGAGCAGTACTTC.

There are a few counts of this clonotype. The chain joins TRBV3-1 to TRBJ1-6; D uncertain. This CDR3 is 13 amino acids long. Germline values: CDR1 LGHDT, CDR2 YNNKEL (reference sequence). V lost 1 base and J 10 bases, leaving 8 bases between the germline ends. This chain's CDR3 is CASSQGVRSPLHF. The CDR3 DNA sequence: TGTGCCAGCAGCCAAGGGGTTCGGTCACCCCTCCACTTT.

This clonotype was seen more than once but under ten times. This rearrangement joins TRBV6-1 to TRBJ2-3; D gene uncertain. V was trimmed by 6 bases and J by 4 bases, leaving 14 bases between them. Germline values: CDR1 MNHNS, CDR2 SASEGT. The length of the CDR3 is 14 residues. CDR3 sequence reads: CASRVTSGSDTQYF. Here the CDR3 DNA reads TGTGCCAGCAGGGTGACGAGTGGATCAGATACGCAGTATTTT.

This clonotype showed up many times. The V and J genes are TRBV5-1 and TRBJ2-1, with 8 bases aligning to TRBD1. This CDR3 contains 15 residues. Germline CDR1 is SGHRS and CDR2 is YFSETQ. V was pared by 0 bases and J by 6 bases, with 5 bases of the junction left unmatched. DNA of the CDR3: TGCGCCAGCAGCTTGGTGGTGGGACAGGCCAATGAGCAGTTCTTC. It is translated as CASSLVVGQANEQFF.

The CDR3 sequence: CASKTSTEFTEAFF. CDR3 in DNA: TGCGCCAGCAAAACCTCGACAGAGTTCACTGAAGCTTTCTTT. V gene TRBV10-2 combines with J gene TRBJ1-1; D might be TRBD1 (5 bases). Per the germline V gene, CDR1 is WSHSY and CDR2 is SAAADI. This CDR3 spans 14 amino acids. The V gene lost 7 bases and the J gene lost 4 bases, with 16 bases spanning the gap.

This clonotype was counted ten times or more. Germline and junction disagree at one end, which may indicate a read error. The J gene is TRBJ2-3, the V gene TRBV10-3; D is ambiguous. CDR1 is ENHRY and CDR2 is SYGVKD in the germline V gene. The CDR3 covers 12 residues. The CDR3 region is CATSLGTDTQYF. For the CDR3, the DNA is TGTGCCACCAGTCTGGGCACAGATACGCAGTATTTT.

The CDR3 coding sequence is TGCGCCAGCAGCTCCCTAGCGGGAGGACAGTACGAGCAGTACGTC. Its translation is CASSSLAGGQYEQYV. V usage is TRBV5-1 and J usage is TRBJ2-7, with TRBD2 identical over 11 bases. The CDR3 contains 15 residues. Germline V gene data show CDR1 as SGHRS and CDR2 as YFSETQ. With V trimmed by 3 bases and J by 4 bases, 6 bases remained unmatched.

The chain has TRBV9 and TRBJ2-7; possibly TRBD2 for D (6 bases). The CDR3 has 15 residues. CDR1 SGDLS and CDR2 YYNGEE come from the germline V gene. V was cut by 0 bases and J by 2 bases, with 12 bases left in between. The CDR3, as DNA: TGTGCCAGCAGCGTAGCCAGCGGACTACCCTACGAGCAGTACTTC. This translates into CASSVASGLPYEQYF.